The 21 T cell receptor beta chains given below trace back to one sample, sequenced in a study of blood T cell repertoires in COVID-19. Libraries were prepared by immunoSEQ multiplex PCR; TCRdb keeps only in-frame clonotypes and omits some of them. The sample has fewer than 300,000 clones, approximately 92% seen once; the top ten hold just over 2.5%. The sequenced sample consisted of peripheral blood. These receptors originate from a person under 35 with COVID-19, enrolled during active disease.

V is TRBV27 and J is TRBJ2-1; D is perhaps TRBD2 (6 bases). Germline-derived CDR1 and CDR2 are MNHEY and SMNVEV (reference sequence). With 5 bases removed from V and 6 bases from J, the gap between germline ends came to 17 bases. The CDR3 is 15 residues long. The CDR3 DNA reads as TGTGCCAGCAGTCATGGGGCGGGAAGGGGCAATGAGCAGTTCTTC. It encodes CASSHGAGRGNEQFF.

The table lists this clone with a count of one. The chain combines TRBV27 with TRBJ1-2; D is ambiguous. V shed 2 bases and J shed 3 bases, with 7 bases lying between them. The CDR3 contains 13 residues. CDR1 and CDR2 from the germline V gene are MNHEY and SMNVEV (reference sequence). The CDR3 spells CASSLGQYYGYTF. In DNA, the CDR3 is TGTGCCAGCAGTTTAGGGCAATACTATGGCTACACCTTC.

The genes are TRBV3-1 (or the pseudogene TRBV3-2) and TRBJ2-5; TRBD2 is a possible D gene (6 bases). Per germline, CDR1 LGHDT and CDR2 YNNKEL (reference sequence). The CDR3 length is 14 residues. V lost 4 bases and J lost 5, with 14 bases in between. The DNA of the CDR3 is TGTGCCAGCAGCCCCCAGACTAGGCAGGAGACCCAGTACTTC. Protein: CASSPQTRQETQYF.

The chain combines TRBV24-1 with TRBJ2-1; a possible D gene is TRBD2 (7 bases). Looked up from germline, CDR1 is KGHDR and CDR2 is SFDVKD. The CDR3 loop spans 13 amino acids. V was trimmed by 4 bases and J by 12 bases, leaving 15 bases between them. CDR3 residues: CATSEGGPGGQFF. DNA of the CDR3: TGTGCCACCAGTGAGGGGGGGCCCGGGGGGCAGTTCTTC.

V and J are TRBV5-6 and TRBJ2-5; TRBD2 matches 11 bases. This CDR3 has 16 amino acids. Trimming cost V 2 bases and J 7 bases; bases outside gene matches: 10. Germline CDR1 and CDR2: SGHDT and YYEEEE. This CDR3 reads CASSFSGRALSGTQYF. The CDR3 region has the DNA TGTGCCAGCAGCTTTAGCGGGAGGGCCCTCTCAGGGACCCAGTACTTC.

V usage is TRBV28 and J usage is TRBJ1-2; TRBD1 might be the D (5 bases). The V gene lost 5 bases and the J gene lost 7 bases, with 26 bases spanning the gap. This CDR3 comprises 17 residues. Looked up from germline, CDR1 is MDHEN and CDR2 is SYDVKM. The CDR3 protein is CASSVLGSGIPGGGYTF. CDR3 DNA: TGTGCCAGCAGTGTCCTGGGTTCCGGCATCCCCGGGGGTGGCTACACCTTC.

The sample holds one count of this clone. The J gene is TRBJ2-1, the V gene TRBV28, with D perhaps matching TRBD1 (6 bases). This CDR3 is built from 12 residues. V was clipped by 6 bases and J by 7 bases, with 10 bases between them. Germline CDR1 is MDHEN and CDR2 is SYDVKM. Here the CDR3 DNA reads TGTGCCAGCAGGCCCAGGGGTAATGAGCAGTTCTTC. Its protein is CASRPRGNEQFF.

The chain employs TRBV4-3 and TRBJ1-2; D might be TRBD1 (6 bases). V gave up 0 bases and J gave up 1 base, with 6 bases separating them. CDR1 and CDR2 from the germline V gene are LGHNA and YSLEER. The CDR3 contains 14 residues. The CDR3, as DNA: TGCGCCAGCAGCCAAGACAGGGGTAACTATGGCTACACCTTC. Protein sequence: CASSQDRGNYGYTF.

This sequence joins TRBV7-6 and TRBJ2-1; 13 bases agree with TRBD2. The ends lost 5 bases at V and 8 bases at J; junction bases unmatched: 12. From germline, CDR1 is SGHVS and CDR2 FNYEAQ. The CDR3 loop spans 17 amino acids. CDR3 residues: CASSIRVGLAGVYEQFF. Here the CDR3 DNA reads TGTGCCAGCAGCATTAGGGTAGGACTAGCGGGAGTTTATGAGCAGTTCTTC.

The chain recombines TRBV7-2 with TRBJ2-7, with D tentatively TRBD2 (5 bases). CDR1 SGHTA and CDR2 FQGNSA come from the germline V gene. This CDR3 is 15 amino acids long. V dropped 0 bases and J dropped 4 bases, with 13 bases sitting between them. CDR3 in DNA: TGTGCCAGCAGCTTAGCGCGGGCTGCCGTTTACGAGCAGTACTTC. Translation: CASSLARAAVYEQYF. The full variable domain, its missing parts supplied by reference TRBV7-2 and TRBJ2-7, is GAGVSQSPSNKVTEKGKDVELRCDPISGHTALYWYRQSLGQGLEFLIYFQGNSAPDKSGLPSDRFSAERTGGSVSTLTIQRTQQEDSAVYLCASSLARAAVYEQYFGPGTRLTVT.

The J gene is TRBJ2-7, the V gene TRBV4-1, with D possibly matching TRBD2 (5 bases). Trimming took 8 bases from V and 3 from J, leaving 11 bases between them. This CDR3 has 12 residues. Germline V lookup: CDR1 MGHRA, CDR2 YSYEKL. The CDR3 coding sequence is TGCGCCAGCCCCCACCGGGGCTACGAGCAGTACTTC. It is translated as CASPHRGYEQYF.

V is TRBV6-4 and J is TRBJ2-1; 11 nucleotides align to TRBD2. Losses at the gene ends were 6 bases for V and 3 bases for J; bases not matched to a gene: 7. In germline, CDR1 is MRHNA, CDR2 SNTAGT. The CDR3 is 16 residues long. CDR3 region: CASSSLGLADYNEQFF. The CDR3 nucleotides are TGTGCCAGCAGCTCATTGGGACTAGCGGACTACAATGAGCAGTTCTTC.

A single count supports this clone. V is TRBV19 and J is TRBJ2-3; TRBD1 matches at 9 bases. The CDR3 has 16 residues. Germline V gene lookup returns CDR1 LNHDA and CDR2 SQIVND (reference sequence). Trimming removed 3 bases from V and 6 bases from J; junction bases left unmatched: 10. The CDR3, as DNA: TGTGCCAGTAGTATCTTGACAGGGGGAAGAGGGGATACGCAGTATTTT. Translation gives CASSILTGGRGDTQYF.

The gene calls are TRBV11-3 and TRBJ2-7, with a tentative D call TRBD1 (7 bases). Trimming removed 7 bases from V and 8 bases from J, with 21 bases in between. This CDR3 comprises 14 residues. Germline CDR1 SGHNT, CDR2 YENEEA. This chain's CDR3 is CASKLGQGGLKQYF. As DNA, the CDR3 is TGTGCCAGCAAGCTGGGGCAGGGGGGTCTCAAGCAGTACTTC.

J is TRBJ2-7 and V is TRBV18; 8 bases map to TRBD1. CDR3 length: 14 amino acids. Per the germline V gene, CDR1 is KGHSH and CDR2 is LQKENI. The V gene end was trimmed by 4 bases and the J gene end by 2 bases; junction bases not matched to a gene: 4. The CDR3 reads CASSRGQGAYEQYF. The DNA for the CDR3 is TGTGCCAGCTCACGCGGACAGGGAGCCTACGAGCAGTACTTC.

V is TRBV9 and J is TRBJ2-1; D gene unclear. Trimming took off 0 bases at V and 0 bases at J, with 10 bases between the two ends. Germline V gives CDR1 SGDLS, CDR2 YYNGEE. The CDR3 covers 16 residues. The CDR3 region is CASSVVPVSSYNEQFF. CDR3 nucleotides: TGTGCCAGCAGCGTAGTGCCGGTTAGCTCCTACAATGAGCAGTTCTTC.

J is TRBJ2-1 and V is TRBV25-1; weak D call: TRBD1 (6 bases). Germline-derived CDR1 and CDR2 are MGHDK and SYGVNS. The CDR3 length is 16 residues. Trimming stripped 3 bases from V and 2 bases from J, with 14 bases between. The CDR3 DNA is TGTGCCAGCAGTGAGCATGGGCAGGGGCCCTACAATGAGCAGTTCTTC. This sequence encodes CASSEHGQGPYNEQFF.

The chain joins TRBV25-1 to TRBJ2-3, with 9 bases that match TRBD2. Germline V lookup: CDR1 MGHDK, CDR2 SYGVNS. The CDR3 runs 17 residues. The junction had 7 bases not matched to a gene; V was cut back by 3 bases and J by 0 bases. As DNA, the CDR3 is TGTGCCAGCAGTGATCCAGATACTAGCGGGAGCACAGATACGCAGTATTTT. The encoded protein is CASSDPDTSGSTDTQYF.

CDR3 loop: CASSPSGAEAFF. CDR3 coding DNA: TGTGCCAGCAGCCCTAGCGGGGCTGAAGCTTTCTTT. The rearrangement joins TRBV13 to TRBJ1-1; D is ambiguous. V lost 5 bases to trimming and J lost 6 bases, with 10 bases between them. The CDR3 consists of 12 residues. The germline gives CDR1 PRHDT, CDR2 FYEKMQ (reference sequence).

The chain is built from TRBV18 and TRBJ2-1; 12 bases agree with TRBD2. The CDR3 has 18 amino acids. Germline CDR1 reads KGHSH; CDR2 reads LQKENI. V shed 1 base, J shed 1 base, and the junction held 5 bases outside the gene matches. As DNA, the CDR3 is TGTGCCAGCTCACCACTGACTAGCGGGAGCCGGTCCTACAATGAGCAGTTCTTC. This encodes CASSPLTSGSRSYNEQFF.

The chain employs TRBV6-2 or TRBV6-3 and TRBJ1-1; D possibly corresponds to TRBD1 (6 bases). The V end lost 2 bases, the J end lost 6 bases, and 13 bases lay between the germline ends. CDR1 and CDR2 (germline): MNHEY, SVGEGT. The CDR3 spans 14 residues. CDR3 in amino acids: CASSYGGPAAEAFF. The CDR3, as DNA: TGTGCCAGCAGTTACGGGGGCCCCGCGGCTGAAGCTTTCTTT.